The following is a T cell receptor (beta chain) sequence with its context. As yet, its antigen is unknown. The CDR3 covers 14 residues. Germline CDR1 MGHRA, CDR2 YSYEKL. V was pared by 1 base and J by 1 base, with 7 bases between. The data stem from a study of cytomegalovirus exposure and HLA in healthy donors. Points from the study as a whole: Most TCR sequences showed up rarely, but some public TCRs showed up in many donors. Later work showed greater clonal expansion in HLA-associated TCR beta chains than in equally common others. Among donors in an Asian-associated ancestry cluster, a later analysis reportedly found fewer N-insertions than the approximately 670-donor mean.

The primer mix had 60 Vbeta and 13 Jbeta primers. Produced via immunoSEQ multiplex PCR; TCRdb's table is partial and in-frame only. Of around 110,000 clones listed, around 77% are singletons. This sequence was found in a man aged 18 to 30 in good health and CMV-seronegative. The sample comprised PBMCs. The chain combines TRBV4-1 with TRBJ2-5; D uncertain. The CDR3 sequence is CASSQGATQETQYF. CDR3 sequence (DNA): TGCGCCAGCAGCCAAGGGGCCACCCAAGAGACCCAGTACTTC.